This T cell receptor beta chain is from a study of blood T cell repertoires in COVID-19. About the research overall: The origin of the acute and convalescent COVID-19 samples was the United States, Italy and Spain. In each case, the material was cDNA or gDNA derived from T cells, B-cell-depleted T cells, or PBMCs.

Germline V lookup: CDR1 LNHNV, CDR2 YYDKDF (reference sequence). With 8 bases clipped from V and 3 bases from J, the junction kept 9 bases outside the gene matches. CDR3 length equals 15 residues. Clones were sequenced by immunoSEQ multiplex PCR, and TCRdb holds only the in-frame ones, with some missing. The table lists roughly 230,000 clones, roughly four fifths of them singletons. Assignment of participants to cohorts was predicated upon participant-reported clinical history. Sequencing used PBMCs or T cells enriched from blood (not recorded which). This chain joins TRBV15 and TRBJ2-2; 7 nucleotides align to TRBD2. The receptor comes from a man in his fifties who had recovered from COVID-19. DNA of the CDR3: TGTGCCACCTCCTTCGAGGGAGGGTACACCGGGGAGCTGTTTTTT. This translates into CATSFEGGYTGELFF. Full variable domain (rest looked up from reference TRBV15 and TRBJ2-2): DAMVIQNPRYQVTQFGKPVTLSCSQTLNHNVMYWYQQKSSQAPKLLFHYYDKDFNNEADTPDNFQSRRPNTSFCFLDIRSPGLGDTAMYLCATSFEGGYTGELFFGEGSRLTVL.